Detailed here is one T cell receptor (beta chain). This entry is derived from a study of blood T cell repertoires in COVID-19. Across the study: COVID-19 samples from acute and convalescent phases originated in the United States, Italy and Spain.

The protocol was immunoSEQ multiplex PCR, while the TCRdb copy is restricted to in-frame clones and leaves out a portion. The repertoire has around 130,000 clones, 84% of them found once; the top ten carry approximately 1.5%. Sequencing was carried out using peripheral blood. This receptor was taken from a man aged 55 to 69 with acute or convalescent COVID-19.

CDR3 DNA sequence: TGTGCCAGCAGCTCAGGGTCGTATAGCAATCAGCCCCAGCATTTT. This translates into CASSSGSYSNQPQHF. The V and J genes are TRBV3-1 (or the pseudogene TRBV3-2) and TRBJ1-5, with a tentative D call TRBD1 (5 bases). This CDR3 region has 15 residues. The germline V gene has CDR1 LGHDT and CDR2 YNNKEL (reference sequence). Trimming cost V 5 bases and J 0 bases, with 11 bases left between them.